This TCR beta chain originates from a study of identical twins. In germline, CDR1 is SNHLY, CDR2 FYNNEI. This CDR3 has 17 residues. Trimming took 5 bases from V and 1 from J; bases not matched to a gene: 10. cDNA molecules carried unique molecular identifiers, and template switching added a universal primer site. MiXCR, applied by TCRdb to the 5' RACE reads, yields one record per CDR3 protein. The repertoire holds about 330,000 distinct CDR3 sequences, with more than 9% as singletons. In this sample, this clonotype turned up a few times. Its target is not known. Whole-study results and caveats: There were fewer insertions in abundant cord blood beta clonotypes, but memory repertoires showed no such pattern.

A further study also used this sample, focusing on yellow fever vaccine responses in identical twins.

This sequence joins TRBV2 and TRBJ2-5; the match to TRBD2 covers 10 bases. The origin of this receptor is a woman younger than 35 in good health. Source material: CD8+ T cells sorted from blood. CDR3 loop: CASSHPGAGGVQETQYF. The DNA for the CDR3 is TGTGCCAGCAGTCACCCCGGAGCGGGAGGGGTCCAAGAGACCCAGTACTTC.